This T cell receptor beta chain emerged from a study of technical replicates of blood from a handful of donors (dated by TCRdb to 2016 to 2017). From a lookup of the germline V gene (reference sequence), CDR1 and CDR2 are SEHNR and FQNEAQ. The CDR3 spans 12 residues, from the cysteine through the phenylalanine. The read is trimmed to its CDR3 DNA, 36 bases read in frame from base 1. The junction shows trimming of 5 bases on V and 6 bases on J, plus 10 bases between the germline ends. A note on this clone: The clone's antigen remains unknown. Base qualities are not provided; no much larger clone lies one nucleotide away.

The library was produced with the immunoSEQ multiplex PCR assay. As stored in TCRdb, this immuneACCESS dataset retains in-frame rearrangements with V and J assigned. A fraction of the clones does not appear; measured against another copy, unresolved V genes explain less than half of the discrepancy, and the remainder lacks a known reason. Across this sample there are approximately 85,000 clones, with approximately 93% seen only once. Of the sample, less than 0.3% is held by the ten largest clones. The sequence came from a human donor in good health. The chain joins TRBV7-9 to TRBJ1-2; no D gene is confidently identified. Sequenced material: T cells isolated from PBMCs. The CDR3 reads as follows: CASSAILDGYTF. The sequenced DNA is TGTGCCAGCAGCGCAATACTAGATGGCTACACCTTC.